One and the same sample provided the 8 T cell receptor beta chains below, sequenced in a study of beta chain features in type 1 diabetes. cDNA synthesis used the whole RNA isolate, giving expressed TCRB sequences. The repertoire was sequenced with immunoSEQ multiplex PCR; TCRdb's copy has only in-frame clones and lacks some. Of approximately 170,000 clones listed, approximately 9.1% are singletons. The sequencing sample was made of central memory CD4+ T cells from blood. These receptors came from a woman under 30 in good health.

This clone turned up a few times. The chain combines TRBV7-8 with TRBJ2-3; the D is unclear. V was pared by 4 bases and J by 6 bases, with 20 bases between. This CDR3 is 16 amino acids long. The germline gives CDR1 SGHVS, CDR2 FQNEAQ. CDR3 coding DNA: TGTGCCAGCAGCTCCGCGGCGGCGGCGTTTGGCGATACGCAGTATTTT. This sequence encodes CASSSAAAAFGDTQYF.

In this sample, this clone turned up a few times. The chain links TRBV30 to TRBJ2-3, with 10 bases lining up with TRBD1. Germline V gene sequence: CDR1 GTSNPN, CDR2 SVGIG (reference sequence). The CDR3 contains 13 residues. V shed 8 bases, J shed 4 bases, and the junction held 6 bases outside the gene matches. DNA for the CDR3: TGTGCCACGGACAGGGGGAGTGCAGATACGCAGTATTTT. Protein sequence: CATDRGSADTQYF. The whole variable domain, remainder taken from reference TRBV30 and TRBJ2-3, is SQTIHQWPATLVQPVGSPLSLECTVEGTSNPNLYWYRQAAGRGLQLLFYSVGIGQISSEVPQNLSASRPQDRQFILSSKKLLLSDSGFYLCATDRGSADTQYFGPGTRLTVL.

The chain is built from TRBV6-1 and TRBJ2-7; D perhaps matches TRBD1 (5 bases). The CDR3 runs 12 residues. CDR1 and CDR2 (germline): MNHNS, SASEGT. With 2 bases removed from V and 6 bases from J, the gap between germline ends came to 8 bases. Written as DNA, the CDR3 is TGTGCCAGCAGTGAAAGGGGTGGCGAGCAGTACTTC. Its protein is CASSERGGEQYF.

This clone was detected a few times. V is TRBV5-1 and J is TRBJ2-7; TRBD2 matches at 12 bases. J lost 6 bases, V lost 6 bases, and 16 bases had no gene match. The CDR3 runs 17 residues. CDR1 is SGHRS and CDR2 is YFSETQ in the germline V gene. The CDR3 sequence: CASTNSLTSGRCLEQYF. The CDR3 DNA is TGCGCCAGCACCAACTCCTTGACTAGCGGGAGATGTCTCGAGCAGTACTTC.

This clone has only a few counts. The chain employs TRBV19 and TRBJ1-5, with D perhaps TRBD1 (5 bases). The CDR3 consists of 13 residues. Trimming removed 4 bases at V and 5 bases at J, with 9 bases between. Germline V CDR1 and CDR2: LNHDA, SQIVND (reference sequence). The CDR3: CASSTGFDQPQHF. For the CDR3, the DNA is TGTGCCAGTAGTACAGGGTTTGATCAGCCCCAGCATTTT. The full variable domain, completed using reference TRBV19 and TRBJ1-5, is DGGITQSPKYLFRKEGQNVTLSCEQNLNHDAMYWYRQDPGQGLRLIYYSQIVNDFQKGDIAEGYSVSREKKESFPLTVTSAQKNPTAFYLCASSTGFDQPQHFGDGTRLSIL.

V gene TRBV27 combines with J gene TRBJ2-7; TRBD1 is a possible D gene (6 bases). V lost 2 bases and J lost 4, with 18 bases in between. CDR1 and CDR2 (germline): MNHEY, SMNVEV (reference sequence). This CDR3 spans 16 amino acids. CDR3 region: CASSLRGGQGSYEQYF. CDR3 coding DNA: TGTGCCAGCAGTTTAAGGGGCGGGCAGGGGAGTTACGAGCAGTACTTC.

This chain joins TRBV5-1 and TRBJ1-6, with 9 nucleotides matching TRBD1. The CDR3 length is 16 residues. After removal of 0 bases from V and 7 bases from J, the junction contained 5 bases not matched to a gene. CDR1 is SGHRS and CDR2 is YFSETQ in the germline V gene. CDR3 residues: CASSLGDRANNSPLHF. In nucleotides, the CDR3 is TGCGCCAGCAGCTTGGGGGACAGGGCAAACAATTCACCCCTCCACTTT.

This clone came up a few times. The DNA of the CDR3 is TGTGCCAGCAGCTTGGGGGCACAGGGGGAACTGTTTTTT. Translating gives CASSLGAQGELFF. J is TRBJ1-4 and V is TRBV7-9, with TRBD1 matching over 8 bases. Germline V gives CDR1 SEHNR, CDR2 FQNEAQ (reference sequence). The V segment lost 3 bases and the J segment 12 bases; nucleotides outside the gene matches: 6. CDR3 size: 13 residues.